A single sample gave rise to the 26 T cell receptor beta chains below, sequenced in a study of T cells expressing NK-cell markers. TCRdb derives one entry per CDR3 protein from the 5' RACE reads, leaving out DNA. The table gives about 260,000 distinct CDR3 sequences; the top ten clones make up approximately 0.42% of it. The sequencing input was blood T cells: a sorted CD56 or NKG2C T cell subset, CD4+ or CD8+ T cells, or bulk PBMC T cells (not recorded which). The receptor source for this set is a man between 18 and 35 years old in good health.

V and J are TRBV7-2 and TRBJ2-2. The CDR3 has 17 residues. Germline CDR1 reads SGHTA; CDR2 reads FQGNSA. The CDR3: CASSLASRLLNTGELFF. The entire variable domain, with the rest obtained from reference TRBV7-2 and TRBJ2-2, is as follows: GAGVSQSPSNKVTEKGKDVELRCDPISGHTALYWYRQSLGQGLEFLIYFQGNSAPDKSGLPSDRFSAERTGGSVSTLTIQRTQQEDSAVYLCASSLASRLLNTGELFFGEGSRLTVL.

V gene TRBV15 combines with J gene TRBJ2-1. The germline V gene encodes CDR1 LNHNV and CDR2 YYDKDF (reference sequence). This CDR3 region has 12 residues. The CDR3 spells CATSRVSNEQFF.

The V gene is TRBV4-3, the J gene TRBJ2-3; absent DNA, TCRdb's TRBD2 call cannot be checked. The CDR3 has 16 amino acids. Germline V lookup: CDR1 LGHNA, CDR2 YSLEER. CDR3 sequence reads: CASSQEWTRVVYTQYF.

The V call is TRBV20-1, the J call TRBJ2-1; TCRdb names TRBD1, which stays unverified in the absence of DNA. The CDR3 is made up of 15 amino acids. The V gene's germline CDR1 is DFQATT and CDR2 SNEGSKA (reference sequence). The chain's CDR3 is CSATTFGTPNNEQFF.

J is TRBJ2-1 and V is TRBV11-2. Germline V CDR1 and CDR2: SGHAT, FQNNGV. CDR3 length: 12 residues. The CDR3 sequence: CASSLEEYEQFF. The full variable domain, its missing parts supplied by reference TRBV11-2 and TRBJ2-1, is EAGVAQSPRYKIIEKRQSVAFWCNPISGHATLYWYQQILGQGPKLLIQFQNNGVVDDSQLPKDRFSAERLKGVDSTLKIQPAKLEDSAVYLCASSLEEYEQFFGPGTRLTVL.

The CDR3: CASSYPETGGEQFF. V gene TRBV6-5 combines with J gene TRBJ2-1. The CDR3 is made up of 14 amino acids. Germline lookup yields CDR1 MNHEY and CDR2 SVGAGI.

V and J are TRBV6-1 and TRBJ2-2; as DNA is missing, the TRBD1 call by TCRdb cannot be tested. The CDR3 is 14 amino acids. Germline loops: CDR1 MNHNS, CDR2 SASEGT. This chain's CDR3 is CASSGRGETGELFF.

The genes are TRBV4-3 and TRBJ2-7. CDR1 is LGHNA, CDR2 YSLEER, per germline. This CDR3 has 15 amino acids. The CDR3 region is CASSHWLTRFYEQYF.

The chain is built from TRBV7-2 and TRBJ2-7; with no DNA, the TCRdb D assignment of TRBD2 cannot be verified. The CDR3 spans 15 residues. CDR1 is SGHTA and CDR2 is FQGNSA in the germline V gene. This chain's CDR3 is CASSSPTSGSNEQYF.

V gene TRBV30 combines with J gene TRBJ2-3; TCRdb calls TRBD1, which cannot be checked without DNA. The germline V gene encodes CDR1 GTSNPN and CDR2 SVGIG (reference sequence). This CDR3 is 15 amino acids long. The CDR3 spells CAWETTGGAADTQYF.

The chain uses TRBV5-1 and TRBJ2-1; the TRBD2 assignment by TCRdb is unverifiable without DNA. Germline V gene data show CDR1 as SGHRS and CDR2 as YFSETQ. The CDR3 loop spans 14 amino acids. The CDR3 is CASRQNLREIEQFF.

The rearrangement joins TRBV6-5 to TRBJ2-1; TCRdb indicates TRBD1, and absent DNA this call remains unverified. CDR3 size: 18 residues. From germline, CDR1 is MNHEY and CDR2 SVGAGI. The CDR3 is CASSYTGTLDRSYNEQFF.

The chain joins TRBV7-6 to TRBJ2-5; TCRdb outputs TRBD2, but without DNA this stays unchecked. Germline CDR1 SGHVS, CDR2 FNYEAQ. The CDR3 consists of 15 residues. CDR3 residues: CASSRLAGARETQYF.

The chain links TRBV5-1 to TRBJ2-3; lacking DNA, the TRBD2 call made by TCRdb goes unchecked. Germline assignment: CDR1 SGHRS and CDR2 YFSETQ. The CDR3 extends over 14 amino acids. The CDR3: CACSPAGGPGTQYF. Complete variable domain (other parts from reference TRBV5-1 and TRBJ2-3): KAGVTQTPRYLIKTRGQQVTLSCSPISGHRSVSWYQQTPGQGLQFLFEYFSETQRNKGNFPGRFSGRQFSNSRSEMNVSTLELGDSALYLCACSPAGGPGTQYFGPGTRLTVL.

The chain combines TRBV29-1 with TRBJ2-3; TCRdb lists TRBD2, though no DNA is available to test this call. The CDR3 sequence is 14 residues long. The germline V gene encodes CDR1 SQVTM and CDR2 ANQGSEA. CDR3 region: CSVAGRASTDTQYF.

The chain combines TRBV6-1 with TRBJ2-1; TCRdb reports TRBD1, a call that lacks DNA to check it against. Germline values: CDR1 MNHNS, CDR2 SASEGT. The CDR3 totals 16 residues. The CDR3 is CASSPTPPAGVNEQFF.

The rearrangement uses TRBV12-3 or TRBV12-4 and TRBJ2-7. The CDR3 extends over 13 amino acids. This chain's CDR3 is CASSLADSYEQYF.

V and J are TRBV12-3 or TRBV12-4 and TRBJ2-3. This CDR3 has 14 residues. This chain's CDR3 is CASSPPRLLDTQYF.

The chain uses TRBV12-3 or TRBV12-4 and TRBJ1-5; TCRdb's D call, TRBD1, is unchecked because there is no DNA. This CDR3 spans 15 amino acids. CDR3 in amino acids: CASSFGSRGNQPQHF.

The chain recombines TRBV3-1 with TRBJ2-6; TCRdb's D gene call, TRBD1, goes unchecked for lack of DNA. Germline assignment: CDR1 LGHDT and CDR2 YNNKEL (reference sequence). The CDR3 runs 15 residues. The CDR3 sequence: CASKTDSAGANVLTF.

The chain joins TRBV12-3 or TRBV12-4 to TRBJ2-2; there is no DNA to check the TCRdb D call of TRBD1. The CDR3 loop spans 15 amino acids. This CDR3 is CASRGRQGRTGELFF.

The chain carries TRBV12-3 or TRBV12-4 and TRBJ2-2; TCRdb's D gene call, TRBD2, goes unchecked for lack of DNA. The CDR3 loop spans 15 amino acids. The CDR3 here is CASSLAGLKTGELFF.

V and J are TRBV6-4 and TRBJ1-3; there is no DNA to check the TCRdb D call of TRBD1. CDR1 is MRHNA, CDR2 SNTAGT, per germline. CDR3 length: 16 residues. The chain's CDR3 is CASSVRGLSSGNTIYF.

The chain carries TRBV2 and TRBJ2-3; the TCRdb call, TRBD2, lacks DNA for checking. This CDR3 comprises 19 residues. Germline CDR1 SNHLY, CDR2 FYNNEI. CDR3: CASRPILPGLAGEADTQYF.

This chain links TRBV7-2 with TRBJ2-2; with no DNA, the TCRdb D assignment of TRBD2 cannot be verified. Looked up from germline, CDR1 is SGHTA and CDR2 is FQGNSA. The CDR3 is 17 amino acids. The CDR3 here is CASSLLAGAANTGELFF.

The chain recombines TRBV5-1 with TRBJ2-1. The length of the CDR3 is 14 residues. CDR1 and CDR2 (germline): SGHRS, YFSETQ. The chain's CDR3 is CASSPAGLADEQFF.